These 10 T cell receptor beta chains originate from one sample sequenced in a study of blood T cells in healthy people across ages. Sample-barcoded 5' priming and a J-beta primer mix drove a second PCR of 7 to 11 cycles. TCRdb used MiXCR to reprocess the 5' RACE reads, holding one entry per CDR3 protein. The profile shows 900,000 to 950,000 distinct CDR3 sequences, just under 30% of them singletons. The same specimen was also included in a second study, on T cells of mothers and their children.

The sequenced sample was blood. Source of these receptors: a woman aged 35 to 49 in good health.

The chain links TRBV20-1 to TRBJ1-1; D remains unclear. V was clipped by 1 base and J by 1 base, with 10 bases between them. In germline, CDR1 is DFQATT, CDR2 SNEGSKA (reference sequence). The CDR3 sequence is 14 residues long. The CDR3 DNA sequence: TGCAGTGCTAGAGCATACGGCTCGAACACTGAAGCTTTCTTT. Its translation: CSARAYGSNTEAFF.

The V call is TRBV27, the J call TRBJ1-6, with 7 bases matching TRBD1. This CDR3 spans 20 amino acids. V shed 3 bases, J shed 6 bases, and the junction held 20 bases outside the gene matches. Germline CDR1 reads MNHEY; CDR2 reads SMNVEV (reference sequence). CDR3: CASSFIVGTGVRLGNSPLHF. The CDR3 nucleotides read TGTGCCAGCAGTTTTATAGTGGGAACAGGGGTGAGGTTGGGTAATTCACCCCTCCACTTT.

The chain's CDR3 is CASSTSGAQETQYF. The CDR3 DNA follows: TGCGCCAGCAGCACTAGCGGGGCCCAAGAGACCCAGTACTTC. This chain links TRBV5-1 with TRBJ2-5; 10 bases map to TRBD2. V shed 4 bases, J shed 1 base, and the junction held 1 base outside the gene matches. Germline values: CDR1 SGHRS, CDR2 YFSETQ. The CDR3 totals 14 residues.

As regards this clonotype: One end of the junction varies from germline; a read error may be responsible. The genes are TRBV7-9 and TRBJ2-3; 9 nucleotides line up with TRBD1. Germline-derived CDR1 and CDR2 are SEHNR and FQNEAQ (reference sequence). The CDR3 length is 15 residues. CDR3 amino acids: CAGSLGQGRTDTQYF. For the CDR3, the DNA is TGTGCCGGCAGCCTAGGACAGGGGCGCACAGATACGCAGTATTTT. The full variable domain, rest sourced from reference TRBV7-9 and TRBJ2-3, is DTGVSQNPRHKITKRGQNVTFRCDPISEHNRLYWYRQTLGQGPEFLTYFQNEAQLEKSRLLSDRFSAERPKGSFSTLEIQRTEQGDSAMYLCAGSLGQGRTDTQYFGPGTRLTVL.

The gene calls are TRBV27 and TRBJ1-2; possibly TRBD1 for D (6 bases). The CDR3 runs 14 residues. V was trimmed by 4 bases and J by 4 bases, leaving 13 bases between them. From germline, CDR1 is MNHEY and CDR2 SMNVEV (reference sequence). CDR3 amino acids: CASSSSGRGYGYTF. In DNA, the CDR3 is TGTGCCAGCAGTTCATCGGGCAGGGGCTATGGCTACACCTTC.

V is TRBV7-9 and J is TRBJ2-5; either TRBD1 or TRBD2 may fit D (5 bases each). The CDR3 has 14 amino acids. Trimming cost V 1 base and J 5 bases, with 11 bases left between them. Per germline, CDR1 SEHNR and CDR2 FQNEAQ (reference sequence). In DNA form, the CDR3 reads TGTGCCAGCAGCTTAGATTTGGGGGTTGAGACCCAGTACTTC. This gives the protein CASSLDLGVETQYF.

Ten or more counts support this clonotype. The genes are TRBV9 and TRBJ1-6; D call uncertain. The CDR3 covers 13 residues. Germline CDR1 SGDLS, CDR2 YYNGEE. Trimming took off 4 bases at V and 7 bases at J, with 9 bases between the two ends. The CDR3 sequence is CASSPAGNSPLHF. CDR3 bases: TGTGCCAGCAGCCCCGCGGGGAATTCACCCCTCCACTTT.

Many counts were recorded for this clonotype. The chain employs TRBV19 and TRBJ2-1; tentative D call: TRBD2 (5 bases). The CDR3 contains 14 residues. Per germline, CDR1 LNHDA and CDR2 SQIVND (reference sequence). Trimming removed 1 base from V and 9 bases from J, with 13 bases in between. CDR3 sequence reads: CASSIGEGLGEQFF. The CDR3 DNA follows: TGTGCCAGTAGTATAGGCGAGGGCCTTGGTGAGCAGTTCTTC.

This clonotype has more than one count but fewer than ten. The chain recombines TRBV7-2 with TRBJ1-5, with D perhaps TRBD1 (5 bases). The CDR3 totals 18 residues. Deletions cut 0 bases from V and 2 bases from J, with 17 bases between. Germline CDR1 SGHTA, CDR2 FQGNSA. CDR3 in DNA: TGTGCCAGCAGCTTAGCACCGGGGCTACCGGACGGCAATCAGCCCCAGCATTTT. Its protein product is CASSLAPGLPDGNQPQHF.

This chain connects TRBV5-6 to TRBJ2-7; 8 bases match TRBD1. The CDR3 length is 16 residues. CDR1 SGHDT and CDR2 YYEEEE come from the germline V gene. V lost 7 bases to trimming and J lost 0 bases; unmatched junction nucleotides: 12. CDR3 bases: TGTGCCAGCGGCTGGGACAGGCGAATAAGCTCCTACGAGCAGTACTTC. This gives the protein CASGWDRRISSYEQYF.